Listed below are T cell receptor beta chains from one sample, sequenced in a study of blood T cells in healthy people across ages. Via MiXCR, TCRdb re-called the 5' RACE reads, giving one row per CDR3 protein. Here the sample spans approximately 1.5 million distinct CDR3 sequences, under 55% being singletons. The sample taken for sequencing was blood. The receptors were sampled from a woman aged 18 to 35 in good health. Both conserved end residues are part of each CDR3. The D gene is left open where the match is weak. The size of a clone is reported for some rows only, either as once, few or many, or as a class for expanded clones.

>TRBV24-1|TRBD1|.|TRBJ1-5
CATGGQYSNQPQHF
TGTGCCACCGGGGGACAGTATAGCAATCAGCCCCAGCATTTT
>TRBV3-1|.|few|TRBJ1-1
CASSQDDEGVAFF
TGTGCCAGCAGCCAAGATGACGAGGGAGTAGCTTTCTTT
>TRBV4-3|TRBD1|few|TRBJ2-1
CASSQDRDRGPHNEQFF
TGCGCCAGCAGCCAAGACCGGGACAGGGGACCGCACAATGAGCAGTTCTTC
>TRBV3-1|TRBD2|.|TRBJ2-1
CASGHLTSGNSNEQFF
TGTGCCAGCGGCCACCTGACTAGCGGGAACAGTAATGAGCAGTTCTTC
>TRBV5-1|TRBD1|.|TRBJ2-1
CASSSHRASGGEQFF
TGCGCCAGCAGCTCCCACAGGGCTTCAGGGGGTGAGCAGTTCTTC
>TRBV9|TRBD1|few|TRBJ1-1
CASSVRQGGNTEAFF
TGTGCCAGCAGCGTTAGGCAGGGGGGGAACACTGAAGCTTTCTTT
>TRBV9|.|.|TRBJ1-2
CASSVEGSGGSGYTF
TGTGCCAGCAGCGTAGAGGGCAGTGGGGGCTCTGGCTACACCTTC
>TRBV11-2|.|.|TRBJ1-1
CASSLAGRGLWLHTEAFF
TGTGCCAGCAGCCTCGCCGGACGGGGCCTCTGGCTACACACTGAAGCTTTCTTT
>TRBV10-3|TRBD2|.|TRBJ2-3
CAIRGLAGDTQYF
TGTGCCATCCGGGGACTAGCGGGAGATACGCAGTATTTT
>TRBV12-3/TRBV12-4|.|few|TRBJ1-5
CASSSYAGNRPQHF
TGTGCCAGCAGTTCTTACGCGGGCAATCGGCCCCAGCATTTT
>TRBV7-9|.|.|TRBJ1-4
CASSLVWGGEEKLFF
TGTGCCAGCAGCTTAGTCTGGGGAGGAGAAGAAAAACTGTTTTTT
>TRBV7-8|.|many|TRBJ1-4
CASSPRGRMGEKLFF
TGTGCCAGCAGCCCTAGGGGCAGGATGGGGGAAAAACTGTTTTTT
>TRBV18|.|few|TRBJ2-7
CASSPQVMPYNEQYF
TGTGCCAGCTCACCACAGGTGATGCCTTACAATGAGCAGTACTTC
>TRBV29-1|.|many|TRBJ1-2
CSVSDRRGYTF
TGCAGCGTTTCCGACAGAAGGGGCTACACCTTC
>TRBV6-1|TRBD2|many|TRBJ2-1
CASSEILAGYNEQFF
TGTGCCAGCAGTGAAATCCTAGCGGGTTACAATGAGCAGTTCTTC
>TRBV2|.|once|TRBJ2-7
CASSGSTAYEQYF
TGTGCCAGCAGTGGGTCTACGGCCTACGAGCAGTACTTC
>TRBV12-3/TRBV12-4|.|.|TRBJ2-1
CASREPYNEQFF
TGTGCCAGCAGGGAACCCTACAATGAGCAGTTCTTC
>TRBV20-1|.|.|TRBJ2-3
CSARDRGLSADTQYF
TGCAGTGCTAGAGATCGGGGACTGAGCGCAGATACGCAGTATTTT
>TRBV28|.|.|TRBJ2-1
CASSFRGLPNEQFF
TGTGCCAGCAGTTTCAGAGGGCTGCCCAATGAGCAGTTCTTC
>TRBV7-9|TRBD2|few|TRBJ2-1
CASSLGTGLAETSSYNEQFF
TGTGCCAGCAGCTTAGGAACGGGACTAGCGGAGACCAGCTCCTACAATGAGCAGTTCTTC
>TRBV4-3|.|.|TRBJ2-7
CASSQGRADYEQYF
TGCGCCAGCAGCCAAGGTCGCGCTGACTACGAGCAGTACTTC
>TRBV27|.|.|TRBJ2-7
CASSLLGFSSYNEQYF
TGTGCCAGCAGTTTATTGGGCTTCAGCTCCTACAATGAGCAGTACTTC
>TRBV15|.|few|TRBJ2-5
CATSRDIGNGRETQYF
TGTGCCACCAGCAGAGATATTGGGAACGGGAGAGAGACCCAGTACTTC
>TRBV24-1|TRBD1|.|TRBJ2-3
CATSDSQPGTGSTDTQYF
TGTGCCACCAGTGACTCTCAACCCGGGACAGGGAGCACAGATACGCAGTATTTT
>TRBV20-1|TRBD2|.|TRBJ2-5
CSATRAGSETQYF
TGCAGTGCTACCCGAGCGGGGTCAGAGACCCAGTACTTC
>TRBV27|.|.|TRBJ2-7
CASSLGDITRYEQYF
TGTGCCAGCAGTTTAGGGGACATTACTCGTTACGAGCAGTACTTC
>TRBV28|.|once|TRBJ1-6
CASSSPGTPSSYNSPLHF
TGTGCCAGCAGTTCCCCCGGGACTCCGAGCTCCTATAATTCACCCCTCCACTTT
>TRBV20-1|TRBD2|.|TRBJ2-7
CSARDLGGGAYEQYF
TGCAGTGCTAGAGATTTAGGCGGGGGGGCCTACGAGCAGTACTTC
>TRBV27|TRBD1|.|TRBJ1-5
CASSAGGQPQHF
TGTGCCAGTTCTGCAGGGGGTCAGCCCCAGCATTTT
>TRBV18|.|.|TRBJ2-3
CASSPPPQADTQYF
TGTGCCAGCTCACCACCCCCACAGGCAGATACGCAGTATTTT
>TRBV6-5|.|few|TRBJ1-4
CASSYSRGGNEKLFF
TGTGCCAGCAGTTACTCCAGGGGTGGAAATGAAAAACTGTTTTTT
>TRBV13|.|few|TRBJ1-4
CASSLGPRYNEKLFF
TGTGCCAGCAGCTTAGGTCCCAGATATAATGAAAAACTGTTTTTT
>TRBV6-2/TRBV6-3|.|few|TRBJ2-5
CASHEGGTQYF
TGTGCCAGCCATGAGGGGGGGACCCAGTACTTC
>TRBV5-1|TRBD1|.|TRBJ1-5
CVSSPGQGSHQPQHF
TGCGTCAGCAGCCCGGGACAGGGATCTCATCAGCCCCAGCATTTT
>TRBV20-1|.|.|TRBJ2-3
CSASLTGSPDTQYF
TGCAGTGCTAGTTTAACGGGGAGCCCAGATACGCAGTATTTT